The 20 T cell receptor beta chains below all came from one sample that was sequenced in a study of monozygotic twins with inflammatory bowel disease. Each CDR3 protein gets one entry in TCRdb, which reprocessed the 5' RACE reads and gives no DNA. Here the sample table reports about 99,000 distinct CDR3 sequences. The sequencing input was blood. The receptor set was obtained from a human donor with ulcerative colitis or Crohn's disease, or a healthy co-twin of an affected twin (not recorded which).

The chain employs TRBV4-2 and TRBJ2-1; TCRdb names TRBD1, which stays unverified in the absence of DNA. CDR3 size: 17 residues. CDR1 is LGHNA, CDR2 YNFKEQ, per germline. This chain's CDR3 is CASSPVAGTGGFYEQFF.

CDR3 region: CSVRDFTTSGSYEQYF. The rearrangement uses TRBV20-1 and TRBJ2-7; TCRdb proposes TRBD2, but this gene call is untestable without DNA. The CDR3 is 16 residues long. Germline V gives CDR1 DFQATT, CDR2 SNEGSKA (reference sequence).

CDR3 sequence reads: CASSTRAGGLGEQFF. The chain uses TRBV7-2 and TRBJ2-1; the D gene TCRdb calls, TRBD2, cannot be checked with no DNA. The CDR3 is 15 amino acids. From germline, CDR1 is SGHTA and CDR2 FQGNSA.

The V gene is TRBV7-9, the J gene TRBJ2-7; TCRdb lists TRBD2, though no DNA is available to test this call. There are 15 residues in the CDR3. CDR1 SEHNR and CDR2 FQNEAQ come from the germline V gene (reference sequence). This CDR3 is CASRNGAGGLYEQYF.

The gene calls are TRBV6-2 or TRBV6-3 and TRBJ2-3. This CDR3 region has 14 residues. The germline gives CDR1 MNHEY, CDR2 SVGEGT. The CDR3 spells CASSYLGTTDTQYF.

The CDR3 loop reads CASSEWGSNNEQFF. The V and J genes are TRBV25-1 and TRBJ2-1. From germline, CDR1 is MGHDK and CDR2 SYGVNS. The CDR3 sequence is 14 residues long.

The chain joins TRBV19 to TRBJ2-7; TCRdb designates TRBD1, a call that cannot be tested without DNA. CDR3 size: 15 residues. Germline lookup yields CDR1 LNHDA and CDR2 SQIVND (reference sequence). CDR3 loop: CASSRAPGQSYEQYF. The full variable domain, its missing parts supplied by reference TRBV19 and TRBJ2-7, is DGGITQSPKYLFRKEGQNVTLSCEQNLNHDAMYWYRQDPGQGLRLIYYSQIVNDFQKGDIAEGYSVSREKKESFPLTVTSAQKNPTAFYLCASSRAPGQSYEQYFGPGTRLTVT.

The V and J genes are TRBV10-3 and TRBJ1-4; TCRdb calls TRBD1, which cannot be checked without DNA. Germline loops: CDR1 ENHRY, CDR2 SYGVKD. CDR3 length: 15 residues. CDR3 amino acids: CAIRGTGTTNEKLFF.

This chain links TRBV7-9 with TRBJ2-6; as DNA is missing, the TRBD1 call by TCRdb cannot be tested. This CDR3 is built from 15 residues. Per the germline V gene, CDR1 is SEHNR and CDR2 is FQNEAQ (reference sequence). The CDR3 loop reads CASSSQGTGANVLTF.

The J gene is TRBJ2-1, the V gene TRBV28. Looked up from germline, CDR1 is MDHEN and CDR2 is SYDVKM. The CDR3 consists of 12 residues. CDR3 region: CASSLEDNEQFF. Full variable domain (remainder filled in from reference TRBV28 and TRBJ2-1): DVKVTQSSRYLVKRTGEKVFLECVQDMDHENMFWYRQDPGLGLRLIYFSYDVKMKEKGDIPEGYSVSREKKERFSLILESASTNQTSMYLCASSLEDNEQFFGPGTRLTVL.

The chain employs TRBV20-1 and TRBJ1-2; there is no DNA to check the TCRdb D call of TRBD1. Germline CDR1 and CDR2: DFQATT and SNEGSKA (reference sequence). The CDR3 extends over 13 amino acids. CDR3 sequence: CSARRGTGYGYTF.

The J gene is TRBJ1-6, the V gene TRBV20-1; TCRdb names TRBD1, which stays unverified in the absence of DNA. This CDR3 is 12 amino acids long. Germline CDR1 is DFQATT and CDR2 is SNEGSKA (reference sequence). The CDR3 sequence: CSASGGVATPHF.

The chain combines TRBV7-9 with TRBJ2-1; TCRdb proposes TRBD2, but this gene call is untestable without DNA. The CDR3 totals 16 residues. In germline, CDR1 is SEHNR, CDR2 FQNEAQ (reference sequence). CDR3 protein: CASSLVGTSANNEQFF.

The rearrangement links TRBV7-9 to TRBJ1-2. CDR3 length: 11 amino acids. Germline assignment: CDR1 SEHNR and CDR2 FQNEAQ (reference sequence). CDR3 region: CASSLEAGYTF. Complete variable domain (other parts from reference TRBV7-9 and TRBJ1-2): DTGVSQNPRHKITKRGQNVTFRCDPISEHNRLYWYRQTLGQGPEFLTYFQNEAQLEKSRLLSDRFSAERPKGSFSTLEIQRTEQGDSAMYLCASSLEAGYTFGSGTRLTVV.

The CDR3 protein is CASSLALAGPSTDTQYF. The chain has TRBV5-1 and TRBJ2-3; TCRdb selects TRBD2, and the lack of DNA leaves this call unchecked. This CDR3 region has 17 residues. Germline-derived CDR1 and CDR2 are SGHRS and YFSETQ.

V gene TRBV3-1 combines with J gene TRBJ2-6. The CDR3 sequence is 15 residues long. The germline gives CDR1 LGHDT, CDR2 YNNKEL (reference sequence). Here the CDR3 reads CASSQETSGANVLTF.

The chain has TRBV7-7 and TRBJ2-6; TCRdb's D call, TRBD1, is unchecked because there is no DNA. In germline, CDR1 is SSHAT, CDR2 FNYEAQ (reference sequence). This CDR3 spans 15 amino acids. The CDR3 loop reads CASSLGTGGANVLTF.

The chain uses TRBV5-4 and TRBJ1-1; checking the TCRdb D call of TRBD1 is not possible without DNA. CDR1 SGHNT and CDR2 YYREEE come from the germline V gene (reference sequence). The CDR3 loop spans 15 amino acids. CDR3: CASSLVTGVATEAFF.

The chain employs TRBV20-1 and TRBJ1-5. Germline V lookup: CDR1 DFQATT, CDR2 SNEGSKA (reference sequence). The CDR3 contains 14 residues. The CDR3 sequence is CSAREDGSNQPQHF.

The rearrangement uses TRBV12-5 and TRBJ2-1; TCRdb's assignment of TRBD2 cannot be checked, as there is no DNA. Germline values: CDR1 LGHNT, CDR2 FRNRAP. This CDR3 is 20 amino acids long. This chain's CDR3 is CASGLVLSRSSGPMYNEQFF.